The 3 T cell receptor beta chains given below trace back to one sample, sequenced in a study of T cells in Graves' hyperthyroidism and ophthalmopathy. From RNA transcripts, TCR beta CDR3 regions were amplified. When the TCR CDR3 underwent first-round RT-PCR, the HTBI primer set was used. TCRdb used MiXCR to reprocess the multiplex PCR reads, holding one entry per CDR3 protein. The data hold hundreds of thousands of distinct CDR3 sequences, with approximately 15% observed a single time. Sequenced sample: blood. The receptors originated from a woman between 40 and 55 years old with Graves' ophthalmopathy.

The table lists this clonotype with a few counts. The rearrangement uses TRBV10-3 and TRBJ2-2, with D perhaps matching TRBD1 or TRBD2 (5 bases each). The CDR3 contains 14 residues. The germline CDR1 and CDR2 sequences are ENHRY and SYGVKD. The germline V and J ends were trimmed by 6 bases and 2 bases, with 10 bases remaining between them. CDR3 sequence reads: CAIRGVVNTGELFF. CDR3 nucleotides: TGTGCCATCAGGGGGGTAGTAAACACCGGGGAGCTGTTTTTT.

The chain couples TRBV19 to TRBJ2-7, with D perhaps TRBD2 (6 bases). CDR1 is LNHDA and CDR2 is SQIVND in the germline V gene (reference sequence). The CDR3 sequence is 14 residues long. Trimming took off 4 bases at V and 3 bases at J, with 13 bases between the two ends. The CDR3 bases are TGTGCCAGTAGTACCCCCCCGGGGGACTACGAGCAGTACTTC. This translates into CASSTPPGDYEQYF.

This sequence joins TRBV18 and TRBJ2-7; TRBD2 agrees at 9 bases. The CDR3 has 15 residues. Germline loops: CDR1 KGHSH, CDR2 LQKENI. V trimming: 0 bases; J trimming: 5 bases; junction bases outside the gene matches: 5. The CDR3 DNA sequence: TGTGCCAGCTCACCACCCGGGACTAGCAGAGACGAGCAGTACTTC. Translation gives CASSPPGTSRDEQYF.